This TCR beta chain was retrieved from a study of OX40 agonist ivuxolimab in advanced cancers. Study background: Patients took ivuxolimab, an agonistic anti-OX40 (CD134) antibody. Prior anti-PD-1, anti-PD-L1 or anti-CTLA-4 therapy was allowed; 40% to 50% had some. The diagnoses of dose-escalation patients were hepatocellular carcinoma, melanoma, renal cell or head and neck cancer.

Produced via immunoSEQ multiplex PCR; TCRdb's table is partial and in-frame only. Of around 46,000 clones listed, over 75% are singletons. Note on this clone: Antigen specificity is unknown.

Study conclusions and caveats: At doses 0.1 to 3.0 mg/kg, CD4+ and CD8+ clones expanded.

The CDR3 is made up of 12 amino acids. Germline CDR1 LNHDA, CDR2 SQIVND (reference sequence). Germline trimming cut 10 bases from V and 3 bases from J; bases unmatched to any gene: 4. The sequencing used CD4+ or CD8+ T cells sorted from blood, collected in a trial of the OX40 agonist ivuxolimab. This rearrangement joins TRBV19 to TRBJ1-1; 8 bases are shared with TRBD1. The clonotype comes from an adult with an advanced solid tumor such as melanoma, head and neck, liver or kidney cancer. For the CDR3, the DNA is TGTGCCACCTACAGGGGGTACACTGAAGCTTTCTTT. Residues: CATYRGYTEAFF.